These 11 T cell receptor beta chains share one sample of origin, sequenced in a study of tissue T cells after allogeneic stem cell transplantation. The data were produced by immunoSEQ multiplex PCR, yet TCRdb's version contains in-frame clones alone and is incomplete. The data show around 40,000 clones, roughly 92% seen once. The sequencing here drew on blood, taken before transplantation. These receptors all come from a woman aged 40-69 years who later had graft-versus-host disease after an allogeneic stem cell transplant.

The chain joins TRBV12-3 or TRBV12-4 to TRBJ1-5, with D uncertain. The CDR3 extends over 13 amino acids. V lost 3 bases, J lost 2 bases, and 5 bases lay in between. CDR3: CASSFNGNQPQHF. As DNA, the CDR3 is TGTGCCAGCAGTTTTAATGGCAATCAGCCCCAGCATTTT.

The chain employs TRBV27 and TRBJ2-3; no definite D call. The CDR3 covers 12 residues. Between the trimmed V and J ends, which lost 6 bases and 2 bases, there was a span of 6 bases. CDR1 MNHEY and CDR2 SMNVEV come from the germline V gene (reference sequence). CDR3 bases: TGTGCCAGCAGCACAGTCACAGATACGCAGTATTTT. This encodes CASSTVTDTQYF.

The chain's CDR3 is CASSLSIRMQGAYGYTF. CDR3 nucleotide sequence: TGTGCCAGCAGTTTATCAATACGGATGCAGGGAGCCTATGGCTACACCTTC. The chain uses TRBV28 and TRBJ1-2; possible D gene TRBD1, 5 bases. CDR3 length: 17 amino acids. In germline, CDR1 is MDHEN, CDR2 SYDVKM. V lost 1 base to trimming and J lost 4 bases, with 19 bases between them.

J is TRBJ1-4 and V is TRBV19; 10 bases agree with TRBD1. The V gene end was trimmed by 4 bases and the J gene end by 11 bases; junction bases not matched to a gene: 10. The CDR3 consists of 15 residues. CDR1 LNHDA and CDR2 SQIVND come from the germline V gene (reference sequence). CDR3 bases: TGTGCCAGTAGTAACCGGGACAGGGGTAGAAGGAAACTGTTTTTT. As protein: CASSNRDRGRRKLFF. The whole variable domain, filled in from reference TRBV19 and TRBJ1-4, reads DGGITQSPKYLFRKEGQNVTLSCEQNLNHDAMYWYRQDPGQGLRLIYYSQIVNDFQKGDIAEGYSVSREKKESFPLTVTSAQKNPTAFYLCASSNRDRGRRKLFFGSGTQLSVL.

On this clone: The sample holds other DNA sequences that translate to the same CDR3. This sequence joins TRBV28 and TRBJ1-1; 7 bases are a match to TRBD1. Losses at the gene ends were 6 bases for V and 4 bases for J; bases not matched to a gene: 8. The germline V gene has CDR1 MDHEN and CDR2 SYDVKM. This CDR3 region has 14 residues. The CDR3, as DNA: TGTGCCAGCAGCTTACCAGGGGGGGGCACTGAAGCTTTCTTT. Encoded protein: CASSLPGGGTEAFF.

The chain recombines TRBV27 with TRBJ1-2; TRBD1 aligns across 7 bases. This CDR3 has 16 residues. Looked up from germline, CDR1 is MNHEY and CDR2 is SMNVEV (reference sequence). With V trimmed by 1 base and J by 5 bases, 10 bases remained unmatched. The CDR3 sequence: CASSLYMGQTPYGYTF. CDR3 coding DNA: TGTGCCAGCAGTTTATACATGGGACAGACACCTTATGGCTACACCTTC.

The chain is built from TRBV7-2 and TRBJ1-2; D remains unclear. Trimming took 5 bases from V and 8 from J, leaving 12 bases between them. Looked up from germline, CDR1 is SGHTA and CDR2 is FQGNSA. The CDR3 sequence is 12 residues long. The CDR3 spells CASSPDSRGYTF. CDR3 nucleotide sequence: TGTGCCAGCAGCCCGGACTCAAGGGGCTACACCTTC.

The chain couples TRBV21-1 to TRBJ2-7; no DNA check was done on the table's D call, TRBD2. TRBV21-1 is termed a pseudogene. This CDR3 has 17 amino acids. Written as DNA, the CDR3 is TGTGCCAGCAGCAAAGTGGAGACTAGCGGGAGGGACTACGAGCAGTACTTC. Residues: CASSKVETSGRDYEQYF.

V gene TRBV5-1 combines with J gene TRBJ2-3, with TRBD2 matching 11 bases. Germline V gene sequence: CDR1 SGHRS, CDR2 YFSETQ. The CDR3 contains 17 residues. Trimming at V came to 0 bases and at J to 1 base, leaving 4 bases not matched to a gene. CDR3 loop: CASSLDGTSGRTDTQYF. DNA of the CDR3: TGCGCCAGCAGCTTGGACGGGACTAGCGGCCGCACAGATACGCAGTATTTT.

This clone came up once. This sequence joins TRBV10-3 and TRBJ2-1; 8 nucleotides match TRBD2. V was pared by 8 bases and J by 1 base, with 10 bases of the junction left unmatched. The CDR3 extends over 16 amino acids. Germline CDR1 is ENHRY and CDR2 is SYGVKD. The CDR3 sequence is CAILLEGGRSYNEQFF. For the CDR3, the DNA is TGTGCCATCCTCCTCGAGGGCGGGAGGTCCTACAATGAGCAGTTCTTC.

The chain links TRBV1 to TRBJ2-7; the table's D gene call, TRBD2, was not cross checked with the DNA. TRBV1 is termed a pseudogene. The CDR3 is 15 amino acids. The CDR3: CTSSLTAGGPYEQYF. For the CDR3, the DNA is TGCACCAGCAGCCTCACAGCGGGAGGACCCTACGAGCAGTACTTC.